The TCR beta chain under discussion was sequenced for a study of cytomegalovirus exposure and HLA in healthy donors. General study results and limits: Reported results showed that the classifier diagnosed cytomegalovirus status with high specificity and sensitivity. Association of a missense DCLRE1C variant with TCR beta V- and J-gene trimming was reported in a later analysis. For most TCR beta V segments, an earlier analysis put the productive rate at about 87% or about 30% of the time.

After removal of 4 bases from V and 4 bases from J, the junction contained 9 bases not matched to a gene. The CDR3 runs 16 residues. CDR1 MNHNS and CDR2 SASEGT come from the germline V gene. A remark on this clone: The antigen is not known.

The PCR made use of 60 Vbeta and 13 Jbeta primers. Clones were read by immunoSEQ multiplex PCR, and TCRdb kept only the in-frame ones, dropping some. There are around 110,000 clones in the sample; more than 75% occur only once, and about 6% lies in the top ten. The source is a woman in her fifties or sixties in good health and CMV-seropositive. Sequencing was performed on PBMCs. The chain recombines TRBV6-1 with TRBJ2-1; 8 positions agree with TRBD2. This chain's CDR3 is CASSGFEAGAYNEQFF. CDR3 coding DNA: TGTGCCAGCAGTGGTTTCGAAGCGGGGGCTTACAATGAGCAGTTCTTC.